This T cell receptor beta chain was observed in a study of beta chain features in type 1 diabetes (dated by TCRdb to the late 2010s). Regarding the complete study: No differences in mean age, gender distribution, total cell number or subset yield were found between patients and healthy donors. A total of 107,917,701 sorted cells were examined across all samples, and the number of cells per subset was strongly correlated with RNA yield. The study compared TCRB repertoires of sorted circulating CD4+ T cell subsets between recently diagnosed type 1 diabetes patients and matched healthy donors. Naive and central memory subsets were obtained from all 30 or so donors, but regulatory and stem cell-like memory subsets were isolated from only 8 patients and roughly 8 healthy donors. What the research found in general, with its limitations: Shorter templates might be favored by PCR, yet because patient and control samples were amplified and corrected together, any such skew would affect both groups equally. At VDJ recombination sites, patients with type 1 diabetes made fewer insertions and deleted more nucleotides, a pattern implying thymic rearrangement abnormalities. In all four CD4+ subsets, TCRB CDR3 length was moderately but significantly shorter in type 1 diabetes patients. The naive, central memory and regulatory TCRB repertoires appeared to resemble one another more closely among patients than among healthy donors. Sequencing cDNA rather than genomic DNA could over-represent highly expressing activated cells, although activation and CD3 levels did not differ between groups. Because small numbers of individuals were included in the HLA sub-analyses, any influence of HLA type on TCRB rearrangement was left unresolved.

Each donor gave one peripheral blood draw, averaging roughly 100 mL, which was collected into heparinised tubes. Using a panel that included CD45RO, CCR7, CD25, CD127, CD95 and CD27, naive, central memory, regulatory and stem cell-like memory CD4+ T cells were sorted on a BD FACSAria II. All sorted populations exceeded 95% purity. PBMCs were isolated right away by Lymphoprep density gradient centrifugation and were stained directly, without culture. So that batch effects would be minimized, each experiment stained and sorted samples in pairs, pairing one healthy donor with one patient. All of the isolated RNA was reverse transcribed with the High Capacity cDNA Reverse Transcription Kit, so expressed TCRB transcripts were sequenced. Deep immunoSEQ sequencing was performed on naive, central memory and regulatory T cell samples, with an average of approximately 4 million total reads per sample. Sorted cells were lysed in RLT buffer, and RNA was extracted using DNase-treated RNeasy Micro or Mini kits according to cell number. To prevent cross-contamination, each cell subset was processed individually, whereas patient and healthy donor samples were processed jointly. Using the immunoSEQ multiplex PCR, TCRB sequences were amplified from cDNA into 87-bp fragments spanning the CDR3 region. Sequencing of the amplicons was done on the Illumina HiSeq platform. As for how the authors treated the data: Synthetic template baselines were used to correct PCR bias computationally, reads within Hamming distance 2 were collapsed together, and singletons that could not be merged were discarded. Reads were aligned to IMGT to assign V, D and J genes, CDR3 length, and insertions or deletions at six rearrangement sites. Within each subset, clonotype counts were normalized to sorted cell number, after which true diversity and Gini coefficients were computed with the tcR R package. The overlap coefficient, calculated on TCRB nucleotide sequences, was used to quantify repertoire sharing. Out-of-frame TCRB sequences from naive cells were analyzed to stand in for the pre-selection repertoire. The source is immuneACCESS, and TCRdb retained only in-frame sequences with V and J called. Part of the clones is not carried over; for the studies checked, unresolved V genes explain less than half of this, and the remainder is unexplained. V and J calls and clone size are copied from that table; D and trimming were computed from the DNA. This sample has more than 250,000 clones in its table, and approximately 20% of those were observed once. The ten largest clones capture about 0.027% of the sample.

This clone turned up a few times. Its antigen has not been determined. The input lacks base qualities; no much larger clone sits a single base away. The CDR3 goes from the cysteine to the phenylalanine over 14 residues. Of the read, only the CDR3 DNA is kept; its 42 bases are in frame from base 1. A distance of 18 bases separates the germline ends of V and J, which lose 0 bases and 10 bases respectively. CDR1 GTSNPN and CDR2 SVGIG are derived from the germline V gene (reference sequence). Recombination connected TRBV30 to TRBJ1-1; the D gene is unclear. The sample comprised naive CD4+ T cells from blood. In light of the paper, this sample's cell subset or site label describes: true naive CD4+ T cells. This receptor was obtained from a woman aged 40 to 49 with type 1 diabetes. The base sequence is TGTGCCTGGAGTGTTCTGAGAGATAGGCCGGGAGCTTTCTTT. It translates to CAWSVLRDRPGAFF.